This T cell receptor beta chain was sequenced for a study of cytotoxic CD8 clonotypes in ibrutinib-treated CLL. Measured with immunoSEQ multiplex PCR; TCRdb has only the in-frame clones, and not every one. The data contain roughly 330,000 clones, 67% of them singletons. The CDR3 runs to 15 residues. Germline CDR1 and CDR2: MNHNS and SASEGT. The ends lost 6 bases at V and 8 bases at J; junction bases unmatched: 8. As for this clone: As yet, its antigen is unknown.

General study findings and limits: Sustained-remission and progressing patients had unequal sampling times.

The sequence was obtained from a human donor with chronic lymphocytic leukemia. J is TRBJ2-1 and V is TRBV6-1; 12 positions agree with TRBD1. Sample: PBMCs, taken after 36 months of ibrutinib treatment. CDR3 in DNA: TGTGCCAGCAGGGCCCGGGACAGGGGGCACCATGAGCAGTTCTTC. Protein sequence: CASRARDRGHHEQFF.